This paragraph reports one TCR beta chain. Its antigen is undetermined. This entry comes from a study of cytomegalovirus exposure and HLA in healthy donors. The study ran its PCR with 60 Vbeta and 13 Jbeta primers. Profiling relied on immunoSEQ multiplex PCR, and the TCRdb table lists in-frame clones only, not all of them. The table includes more than 100,000 clones, approximately 80% detected once. This CDR3 spans 13 amino acids. CDR1 MGHDK and CDR2 SYGVNS come from the germline V gene. The V and J ends lost 6 bases and 7 bases, in that order; junction bases with no gene match: 5. Study-wide results and limits: Confirmation was obtained in vitro that three CMV-associated chains are specific for CMV antigens.

This sequence joins TRBV25-1 and TRBJ2-2; 7 bases match TRBD1. The specimen sequenced was PBMCs. This TCR was recovered from a woman between 35 and 50 years old in good health and CMV-seropositive. The CDR3: CASRVQGIGELFF. The CDR3 bases are TGTGCCAGCAGGGTACAGGGGATCGGGGAGCTGTTTTTT.